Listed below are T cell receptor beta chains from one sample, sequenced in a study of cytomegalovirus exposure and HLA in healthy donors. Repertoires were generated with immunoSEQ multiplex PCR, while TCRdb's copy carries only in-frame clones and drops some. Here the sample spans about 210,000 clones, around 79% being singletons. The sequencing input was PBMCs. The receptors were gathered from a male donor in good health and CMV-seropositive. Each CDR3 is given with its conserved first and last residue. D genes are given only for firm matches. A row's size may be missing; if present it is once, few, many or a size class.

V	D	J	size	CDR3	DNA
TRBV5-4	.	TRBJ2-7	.	CASSYDSYEQYF	TGTGCCAGCAGCTACGACAGCTACGAGCAGTACTTC
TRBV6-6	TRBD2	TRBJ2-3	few	CASSWGLAGADTQYF	TGTGCCAGCAGTTGGGGACTAGCCGGTGCAGATACGCAGTATTTT
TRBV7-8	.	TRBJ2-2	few	CASSLTPPGTHTGELFF	TGTGCCAGCAGCTTGACCCCCCCCGGGACACACACCGGGGAGCTGTTTTTT
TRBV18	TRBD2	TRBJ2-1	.	CASSPPSSGRRDEQFF	TGTGCCAGCTCCCCTCCCTCTAGCGGGAGGAGAGATGAGCAGTTCTTC
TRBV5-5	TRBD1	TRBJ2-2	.	CASSLDRALRELFF	TGTGCCAGCAGCTTAGACAGGGCATTAAGGGAGCTGTTTTTT
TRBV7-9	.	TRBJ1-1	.	CASSLRQNTEAFF	TGTGCCAGCAGCTTAAGACAGAACACTGAAGCTTTCTTT
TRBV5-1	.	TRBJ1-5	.	CASSLDPDNNQPQHF	TGCGCCAGCAGCTTGGATCCGGACAATAATCAGCCCCAGCATTTT
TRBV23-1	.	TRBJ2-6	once	CASPASLSGANVLTF	TGCGCCAGCCCCGCTAGCCTCTCTGGGGCCAACGTCCTGACTTTC
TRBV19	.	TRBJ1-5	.	CASSIWGTKAYQPQHF	TGTGCCAGTAGTATATGGGGGACAAAGGCTTATCAGCCCCAGCATTTT
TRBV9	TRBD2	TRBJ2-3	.	CASSVGPAGADTQYF	TGTGCCAGCAGCGTAGGTCCCGCGGGGGCAGATACGCAGTATTTT
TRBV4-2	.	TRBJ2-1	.	CASSQDLYNEQFF	TGTGCCAGCAGCCAAGATCTATACAATGAGCAGTTCTTC
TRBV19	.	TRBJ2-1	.	CASSITYYNEQFF	TGTGCCAGTAGTATCACATATTACAATGAGCAGTTCTTC
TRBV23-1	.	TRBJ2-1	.	CASSLRRRQPRYNEQFF	TGCGCCAGCAGTCTCAGAAGGCGGCAGCCAAGGTACAATGAGCAGTTCTTC
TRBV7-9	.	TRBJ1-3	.	CASSLWAEPGNTIYF	TGTGCCAGCAGCTTATGGGCAGAGCCTGGAAACACCATATATTTT
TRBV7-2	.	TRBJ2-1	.	CASSPQPGTYNEQFF	TGTGCCAGCAGCCCCCAACCCGGGACTTACAATGAGCAGTTCTTC
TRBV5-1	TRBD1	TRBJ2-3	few	CASSADRTFTDTQYF	TGCGCCAGCAGCGCGGACAGGACCTTCACAGATACGCAGTATTTT
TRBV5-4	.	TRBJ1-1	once	CASSLAHTGYITEAFF	TGTGCCAGCAGCTTGGCCCATACAGGGTATATCACTGAAGCTTTCTTT
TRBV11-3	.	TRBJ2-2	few	CASSPSLGELFF	TGTGCCAGCAGCCCAAGCCTCGGGGAGCTGTTTTTT
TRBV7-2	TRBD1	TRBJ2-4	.	CASSLGDSMRDIQYF	TGTGCCAGCAGCTTAGGGGACAGCATGAGGGACATTCAGTACTTC
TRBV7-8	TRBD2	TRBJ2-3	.	CASVGRLAGVKDTQYF	TGTGCCAGCGTGGGGAGACTAGCGGGAGTAAAAGATACGCAGTATTTT
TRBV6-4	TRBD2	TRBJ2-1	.	CASSDGGGPFNEQFF	TGTGCCAGCAGTGACGGGGGGGGACCGTTTAATGAGCAGTTCTTC
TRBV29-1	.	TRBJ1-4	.	CSVAQGGEKLFF	TGCAGCGTTGCTCAGGGAGGAGAAAAACTGTTTTTT
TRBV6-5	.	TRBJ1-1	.	CASSQTPVNTEAFF	TGTGCCAGCAGCCAAACTCCCGTTAACACTGAAGCTTTCTTT
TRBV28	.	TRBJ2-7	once	CASVKTGPRVYEQYF	TGTGCCAGCGTGAAAACAGGGCCCAGGGTGTACGAGCAGTACTTC
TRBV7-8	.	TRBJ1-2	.	CASRSGGSWSYTF	TGTGCCAGCAGAAGCGGAGGGAGTTGGAGCTACACCTTC
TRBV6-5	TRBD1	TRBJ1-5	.	CASSRDSSTQHF	TGTGCCAGCAGCCGGGACAGTTCCACCCAGCATTTT
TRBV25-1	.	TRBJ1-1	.	CATQKGGRFTEAFF	TGTGCCACCCAGAAGGGCGGGCGGTTCACTGAAGCTTTCTTT
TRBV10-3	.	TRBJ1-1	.	CAISGRDSTVNTEAFF	TGTGCCATCAGTGGGAGAGACAGTACCGTGAACACTGAAGCTTTCTTT
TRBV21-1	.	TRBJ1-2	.	CASNLDRASLGYTF	TGTGCCAGCAACTTAGACAGGGCTAGTCTTGGCTACACCTTC
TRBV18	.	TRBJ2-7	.	CASSPAPGGDYEQYF	TGTGCCAGCTCGCCCGCCCCCGGCGGAGACTACGAGCAGTACTTC
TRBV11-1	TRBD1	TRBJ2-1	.	CASTRDREGEQFF	TGTGCCAGCACCAGAGACAGGGAAGGTGAGCAGTTCTTC
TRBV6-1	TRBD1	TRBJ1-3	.	CASRGPGNTIYF	TGTGCCAGTAGGGGGCCGGGAAACACCATATATTTT
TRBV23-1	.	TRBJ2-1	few	CASSLTGHGKHNEQFF	TGCGCCAGCAGTTTAACAGGGCATGGAAAGCACAATGAGCAGTTCTTC
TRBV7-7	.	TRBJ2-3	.	CASSLGHQDTDTQYF	TGTGCTAGCAGCTTGGGACACCAAGATACAGATACGCAGTATTTT
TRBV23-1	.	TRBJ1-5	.	CASSPGQGPQPQHF	TGCGCCAGCAGTCCAGGGCAGGGCCCTCAGCCCCAGCATTTT
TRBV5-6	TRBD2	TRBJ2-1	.	CASSSRPLLAGHNEQFF	TGTGCCAGCAGCTCACGACCCCTACTAGCGGGGCACAATGAGCAGTTCTTC
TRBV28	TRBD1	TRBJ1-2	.	CASSLTGNYGYTF	TGTGCCAGCAGTTTGACAGGGAACTATGGCTACACCTTC
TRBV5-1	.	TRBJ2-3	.	CASSLLGIQETDTQYF	TGCGCCAGCAGCTTGTTAGGCATTCAGGAAACAGATACGCAGTATTTT
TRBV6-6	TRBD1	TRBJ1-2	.	CASSYSTGGDYGYTF	TGTGCCAGCAGTTACTCCACAGGGGGCGACTATGGCTACACCTTC
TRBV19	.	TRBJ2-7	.	CASTPCPPSAPLEQYF	TGTGCCAGTACCCCCTGCCCGCCTAGTGCGCCCCTCGAGCAGTACTTC
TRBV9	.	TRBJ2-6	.	CASSVDLGANVLTF	TGTGCCAGCAGCGTAGATCTGGGGGCCAACGTCCTGACTTTC
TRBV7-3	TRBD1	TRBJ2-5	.	CASSGTGGYETQYF	TGTGCCAGCAGCGGGACAGGGGGATACGAGACCCAGTACTTC
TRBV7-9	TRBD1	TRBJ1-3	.	CASSSGQALSGNTIYF	TGTGCCAGCAGCTCAGGACAGGCGCTCTCTGGAAACACCATATATTTT
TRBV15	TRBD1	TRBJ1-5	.	CATSRDGTGAVVSNQPQHF	TGTGCCACCAGCAGAGATGGGACAGGGGCGGTGGTTAGTAATCAGCCCCAGCATTTT
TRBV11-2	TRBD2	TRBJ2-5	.	CASRGLAGVKETQYF	TGTGCCAGCAGAGGGCTAGCGGGAGTTAAAGAGACCCAGTACTTC
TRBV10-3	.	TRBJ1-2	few	CAISESVATVNYGYTF	TGTGCCATCAGTGAGTCCGTGGCGACAGTTAACTATGGCTACACCTTC
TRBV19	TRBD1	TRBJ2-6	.	CASTPGQANSGANVLTF	TGTGCCAGTACCCCGGGACAGGCTAACTCTGGGGCCAACGTCCTGACTTTC
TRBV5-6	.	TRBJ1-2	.	CASSPVGGTTGYGHTF	TGTGCCAGCAGCCCCGTCGGAGGGACCACGGGCTATGGCCACACCTTC
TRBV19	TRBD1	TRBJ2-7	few	CASSTGQDYEQYF	TGTGCCAGTAGTACCGGACAGGACTACGAGCAGTACTTC
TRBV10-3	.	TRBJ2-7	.	CAISEAGATYEQYF	TGTGCCATCAGTGAAGCTGGTGCCACTTACGAGCAGTACTTC
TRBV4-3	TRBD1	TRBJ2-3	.	CASSQVEGTGEDTQYF	TGCGCCAGCAGCCAAGTCGAGGGGACAGGGGAAGATACGCAGTATTTT
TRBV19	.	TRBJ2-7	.	CASQRGGAYEQYF	TGTGCCAGTCAACGAGGGGGAGCCTACGAGCAGTACTTC
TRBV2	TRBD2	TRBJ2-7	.	CASRLLARSYEQYF	TGTGCCAGCAGGCTACTAGCGCGCTCCTACGAGCAGTACTTC
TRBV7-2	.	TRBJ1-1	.	CASSPSSGGKTEAFF	TGTGCCAGCAGCCCCTCGTCGGGGGGGAAGACTGAAGCTTTCTTT
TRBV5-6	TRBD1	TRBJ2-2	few	CASSPLDSGGGKPGELFF	TGTGCCAGCAGCCCCCTCGATTCAGGGGGCGGTAAACCCGGGGAGCTGTTTTTT
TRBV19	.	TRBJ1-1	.	CASTFRGVLTEAFF	TGTGCCAGTACCTTCCGCGGGGTCCTAACTGAAGCTTTCTTT
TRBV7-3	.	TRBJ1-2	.	CSSSLVHDPIYGYTF	TGTTCCAGCAGCTTGGTCCACGATCCTATCTATGGCTACACCTTC
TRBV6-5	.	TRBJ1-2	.	CASSERGGYTF	TGTGCCAGCAGCGAACGAGGGGGCTACACCTTC
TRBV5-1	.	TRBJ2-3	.	CASSTSRADTQYF	TGCGCCAGCAGCACAAGCAGGGCAGATACGCAGTATTTT